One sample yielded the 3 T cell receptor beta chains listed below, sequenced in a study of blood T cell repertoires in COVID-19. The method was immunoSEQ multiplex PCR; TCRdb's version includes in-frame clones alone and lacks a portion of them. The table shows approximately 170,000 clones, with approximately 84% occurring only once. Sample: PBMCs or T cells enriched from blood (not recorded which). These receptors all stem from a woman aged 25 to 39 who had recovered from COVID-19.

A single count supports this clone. The CDR3 sequence is CASSQYGNYGYTF. Written as DNA, the CDR3 is TGTGCCAGCAGCCAGTACGGGAACTATGGCTACACCTTC. This chain connects TRBV3-1 (or the pseudogene TRBV3-2) to TRBJ1-2; D is uncertain. This CDR3 spans 13 amino acids. In germline, CDR1 is LGHDT, CDR2 YNNKEL (reference sequence). Trimming removed 3 bases at V and 2 bases at J, with 7 bases between.

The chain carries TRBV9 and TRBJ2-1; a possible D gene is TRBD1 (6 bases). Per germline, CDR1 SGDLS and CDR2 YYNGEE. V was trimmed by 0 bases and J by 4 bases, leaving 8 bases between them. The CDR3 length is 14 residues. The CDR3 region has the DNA TGTGCCAGCAGCGTAGGGACAGCTTACAATGAGCAGTTCTTC. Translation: CASSVGTAYNEQFF.

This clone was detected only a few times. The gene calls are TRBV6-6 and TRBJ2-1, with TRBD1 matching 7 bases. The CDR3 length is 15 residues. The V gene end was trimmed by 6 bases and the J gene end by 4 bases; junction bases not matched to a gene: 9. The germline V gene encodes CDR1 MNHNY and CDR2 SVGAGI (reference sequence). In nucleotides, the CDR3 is TGTGCCAGCAGAGACAGGGACAGTGGGTACAATGAGCAGTTCTTC. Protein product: CASRDRDSGYNEQFF.